This is a list of T cell receptor beta chains from one sample in a study of identical twins. TCRdb redid the calling of the 5' RACE reads with MiXCR, one entry per CDR3 protein. This table has hundreds of thousands of distinct CDR3 sequences, under 8.5% appearing once. A further study also used this sample, focusing on yellow fever vaccine responses in identical twins.

Sequenced sample: PBMCs. The receptors stem from a woman under 30 in good health. Both conserved end residues are part of each CDR3. A D gene is named only where the DNA matches it firmly. Part of the rows lack a size; the others show once, few, many or a class for expanded clones.

j_gene: TRBJ1-1
abundance: -
d_gene: -
len: 14
v_gene: TRBV29-1
CDR3nt: TGCAGCGCCCTTAACCCCAGGGGGAACACTGAAGCTTTCTTT
CDR3aa: CSALNPRGNTEAFF

j_gene: TRBJ2-5
abundance: many
d_gene: -
len: 14
v_gene: TRBV12-3/TRBV12-4
CDR3nt: TGTGCCAGCAGTTTAGCCGGACAGCAAGAGACCCAGTACTTC
CDR3aa: CASSLAGQQETQYF

j_gene: TRBJ1-1
abundance: few
d_gene: -
len: 17
v_gene: TRBV12-3/TRBV12-4
CDR3nt: TGTGCCAGCAGATTTAAGCCGGCAGGGTGGGAAGATGCTGAAGCTTTCTTT
CDR3aa: CASRFKPAGWEDAEAFF

j_gene: TRBJ1-4
abundance: few
d_gene: TRBD1
len: 14
v_gene: TRBV12-3/TRBV12-4
CDR3nt: TGTGCCAGCAGCCCCACAGGGGGTAGTGAAAAACTGTTTTTT
CDR3aa: CASSPTGGSEKLFF

j_gene: TRBJ2-2
abundance: -
d_gene: -
len: 17
v_gene: TRBV6-5
CDR3nt: TGTGCCAGCAGTTACTCGATCCTGGGGGCAGAGACCGGGGAGCTGTTTTTT
CDR3aa: CASSYSILGAETGELFF

j_gene: TRBJ2-4
abundance: many
d_gene: TRBD1
len: 15
v_gene: TRBV12-3/TRBV12-4
CDR3nt: TGTGCCAGCAGTTCCGGGACAGGGGACAGGAACATTCAGTACTTC
CDR3aa: CASSSGTGDRNIQYF

j_gene: TRBJ2-5
abundance: few
d_gene: -
len: 15
v_gene: TRBV3-1
CDR3nt: TGTGCCAGCAGTCTCACTAATAGGGGGATGGAGACCCAGTACTTC
CDR3aa: CASSLTNRGMETQYF

j_gene: TRBJ2-7
abundance: few
d_gene: TRBD1
len: 12
v_gene: TRBV7-9
CDR3nt: TGTGCCAGCAGCTCGACAGGGGACGAGCAGTACTTC
CDR3aa: CASSSTGDEQYF

j_gene: TRBJ2-7
abundance: few
d_gene: -
len: 13
v_gene: TRBV27
CDR3nt: TGTGCCAGCAGTTTAACTTGGGCCGGGGAGCAGTACTTC
CDR3aa: CASSLTWAGEQYF

j_gene: TRBJ2-1
abundance: few
d_gene: -
len: 11
v_gene: TRBV20-1
CDR3nt: TGCAGTGCTAGAGATCTAGCCGAGGGGTTCTTC
CDR3aa: CSARDLAEGFF

j_gene: TRBJ1-1
abundance: many
d_gene: TRBD1
len: 15
v_gene: TRBV5-1
CDR3nt: TGCGCCAGCAGCTCGGGACAGGAACATCAATCTAGGGCTTTCTTT
CDR3aa: CASSSGQEHQSRAFF

j_gene: TRBJ1-2
abundance: few
d_gene: -
len: 14
v_gene: TRBV28
CDR3nt: TGTGCCAGCAGTCTTGGGGCTAACAACTATGGCTACACCTTC
CDR3aa: CASSLGANNYGYTF

j_gene: TRBJ2-7
abundance: many
d_gene: TRBD1
len: 14
v_gene: TRBV5-1
CDR3nt: TGCGCCAGCAAATTGCCGGGACAGGCCTTAAGGTGGTACTTC
CDR3aa: CASKLPGQALRWYF

j_gene: TRBJ1-1
abundance: -
d_gene: -
len: 16
v_gene: TRBV20-1
CDR3nt: TGCAGTGCTAGAGATGGTAGGCACCCCGAAGGGACTGAAGCTTTCTTT
CDR3aa: CSARDGRHPEGTEAFF

j_gene: TRBJ1-4
abundance: many
d_gene: TRBD1
len: 13
v_gene: TRBV20-1
CDR3nt: TGCAGTGCTAGAGGACAGGGTAATGAAAAACTGTTTTTT
CDR3aa: CSARGQGNEKLFF

j_gene: TRBJ2-1
abundance: few
d_gene: -
len: 12
v_gene: TRBV7-9
CDR3nt: TGTGCCAGCAACCTAGAAGGCAATGAGCAGTTCTTC
CDR3aa: CASNLEGNEQFF

j_gene: TRBJ2-7
abundance: -
d_gene: TRBD2
len: 13
v_gene: TRBV12-3/TRBV12-4
CDR3nt: TGTGCCAGCAGTCGGGGGGGCTCTGGTGAGCAGTACTTC
CDR3aa: CASSRGGSGEQYF

j_gene: TRBJ2-5
abundance: few
d_gene: -
len: 14
v_gene: TRBV20-1
CDR3nt: TGCAGTGCTAGTGACCCCAGGGGTCAAGAGACCCAGTACTTC
CDR3aa: CSASDPRGQETQYF

j_gene: TRBJ1-1
abundance: -
d_gene: -
len: 12
v_gene: TRBV5-5
CDR3nt: TGTGCCAGCAGCCCGGCCGACAGAGGAGCTTTCTTT
CDR3aa: CASSPADRGAFF

j_gene: TRBJ2-7
abundance: -
d_gene: TRBD1
len: 17
v_gene: TRBV6-1
CDR3nt: TGTGCCAGCAGTCAGCAGGACCGCGACACAGGGGCTTACGAGCAGTACTTC
CDR3aa: CASSQQDRDTGAYEQYF

j_gene: TRBJ2-1
abundance: many
d_gene: TRBD2
len: 16
v_gene: TRBV3-1
CDR3nt: TGTGCCAGCAGCCAAGGGAGCGGGAGTAATTACAATGAGCAGTTCTTC
CDR3aa: CASSQGSGSNYNEQFF

j_gene: TRBJ1-2
abundance: few
d_gene: -
len: 13
v_gene: TRBV7-9
CDR3nt: TGTGCCAGCACCCCGGGGGGTATTAATGGCTACACCTTC
CDR3aa: CASTPGGINGYTF

j_gene: TRBJ1-1
abundance: -
d_gene: -
len: 11
v_gene: TRBV6-5
CDR3nt: TGTGCCAGCAGTTCCCATCGAGAAGATTTCTTT
CDR3aa: CASSSHREDFF

j_gene: TRBJ1-2
abundance: few
d_gene: -
len: 13
v_gene: TRBV6-1
CDR3nt: TGTGCCAGCAGCCCGCTGAGGGGTGGTGGCTACACCTTC
CDR3aa: CASSPLRGGGYTF

j_gene: TRBJ2-2
abundance: many
d_gene: TRBD1
len: 15
v_gene: TRBV29-1
CDR3nt: TGCAGCGTTAAGGGACAGGCCGCGAACACCGGGGAGCTGTTTTTT
CDR3aa: CSVKGQAANTGELFF

j_gene: TRBJ2-3
abundance: many
d_gene: -
len: 15
v_gene: TRBV6-4
CDR3nt: TGTGCCAGCAGTGACTCGAGTTCCTCCACAGATACGCAGTATTTT
CDR3aa: CASSDSSSSTDTQYF

j_gene: TRBJ2-1
abundance: -
d_gene: TRBD2
len: 16
v_gene: TRBV7-9
CDR3nt: TGTGCCAGGAGCGACGGGCCTAGCGGGGGATACAATGAGCAGTTCTTC
CDR3aa: CARSDGPSGGYNEQFF

j_gene: TRBJ2-6
abundance: few
d_gene: -
len: 16
v_gene: TRBV5-1
CDR3nt: TGCGCCAGCAGCTTCTTAGGGCTCTCTGGGGCCAACGTCCTGACTTTC
CDR3aa: CASSFLGLSGANVLTF

j_gene: TRBJ2-5
abundance: few
d_gene: TRBD1
len: 15
v_gene: TRBV7-6
CDR3nt: TGTGCCAGCAGCCAACACAGGGGGGACCAAGAGACCCAGTACTTC
CDR3aa: CASSQHRGDQETQYF

j_gene: TRBJ2-3
abundance: many
d_gene: -
len: 15
v_gene: TRBV6-4
CDR3nt: TGTGCCAGCAGTGACGGCGCGGGGGCGGGAGATACGCAGTATTTT
CDR3aa: CASSDGAGAGDTQYF

j_gene: TRBJ2-2
abundance: -
d_gene: TRBD2
len: 15
v_gene: TRBV28
CDR3nt: TGTGCCACCAGGACCACTAGCGGGAGTGTCGGGGAGCTGTTTTTT
CDR3aa: CATRTTSGSVGELFF

j_gene: TRBJ2-5
abundance: few
d_gene: TRBD2
len: 14
v_gene: TRBV20-1
CDR3nt: TGCAGTGCCAAGAGAATAGCGGGAGGGGAGACCCAGTACTTC
CDR3aa: CSAKRIAGGETQYF